This T cell receptor beta chain was recorded in a study of beta chain features in type 1 diabetes. As concerns this clone: Its specificity is not known.

The investigators reverse transcribed all of the isolated RNA, so they sequenced expressed TCRB transcripts. The assay was immunoSEQ multiplex PCR, and TCRdb's table has in-frame clones only and misses some. The sample lists a few hundred thousand clones, approximately 11% occurring once. Study-wide findings and caveats: Across all four CD4+ subsets, people with type 1 diabetes showed modestly shorter TCRB CDR3s. For patients, the naive, central memory and Treg TCRB repertoires appeared more alike than for healthy donors.

The sequencing sample was made of naive CD4+ T cells from blood. The TCR originated in a young woman in good health.

DNA for the CDR3: TGCAGCGTTGGGGGGACAGGGGGCAATCTTCCATCTGGGGAGCTGTTTTTT. Translating gives CSVGGTGGNLPSGELFF. The J gene is TRBJ2-2, the V gene TRBV29-1, with TRBD1 matching over 12 bases. The CDR3 contains 17 residues. Germline CDR1 and CDR2: SQVTM and ANQGSEA. J was trimmed by 8 bases and V by 4 bases; bases with no gene match: 14.